This TCR beta chain was observed in a study of blood T cell repertoires in COVID-19. As for the study in general: Whether acute or convalescent, the COVID-19 samples came from the United States, Italy and Spain. T cells, B-cell-depleted T cells, or PBMCs provided the cDNA or gDNA that served as material.

Germline-derived CDR1 and CDR2 are SEHNR and FQNEAQ (reference sequence). V was cut by 2 bases and J by 7 bases, with 8 bases left in between. The CDR3 loop spans 13 amino acids. In the original workflow: Estimates of nucleated cell counts were drawn from the amplification of reference gene primers. Measured with immunoSEQ multiplex PCR; TCRdb has only the in-frame clones, and not every one. V, J and clone size were drawn from that table, and D and trimming were deduced from the DNA. The table records approximately 60,000 clones, about four fifths of them present only once. This clonotype was obtained from a woman older than 75 with acute or convalescent COVID-19. The V gene is TRBV7-9, the J gene TRBJ1-4, with D perhaps matching TRBD1 (5 bases). Sequencing used peripheral blood. CDR3 in DNA: TGTGCCAGCAGCTTAAAGGGGCCTGAAAAACTGTTTTTT. Its protein is CASSLKGPEKLFF.